This entry lists 23 T cell receptor beta chains sequenced from one sample in a study of cytomegalovirus exposure and HLA in healthy donors. Amplification used 60 Vbeta primers and 13 Jbeta primers. The method was immunoSEQ multiplex PCR; TCRdb's version includes in-frame clones alone and lacks a portion of them. The sample lists 150,000 to 200,000 clones, 70% to 80% occurring once. The specimen was PBMCs. Source of these receptors: a girl between 5 and 17 years old in good health and CMV-seropositive.

This chain connects TRBV10-1 to TRBJ2-2; 7 bases fit TRBD1. V lost 10 bases and J lost 1; bases outside the gene matches: 6. CDR1 and CDR2 from the germline V gene are WNHNN and SYGVQD (reference sequence). The CDR3 runs to 14 residues. The CDR3 reads CATSRDRNTGELFF. Here the CDR3 DNA reads TGCGCCACCTCCCGGGACAGGAACACCGGGGAGCTGTTTTTT.

This clone was counted a few times. The junction and the germline gene differ at one end; a read error may be behind it. The chain is built from TRBV4-2 and TRBJ2-7; 9 bases agree with TRBD2. CDR3 length: 19 amino acids. The germline gives CDR1 LGHNA, CDR2 YNFKEQ. CDR3 sequence (DNA): TGTGCCAGCAGGCAAGATTCGGCTAGCGGGGCCCGCTCCCAAAGCGAGCAGTACTTC. Amino acids: CASRQDSASGARSQSEQYF.

This sequence joins TRBV4-3 and TRBJ1-4, with D uncertain. V lost 0 bases and J 8 bases, leaving 10 bases between the germline ends. CDR1 is LGHNA, CDR2 YSLEER, per germline. The CDR3 has 14 amino acids. The DNA for the CDR3 is TGCGCCAGCAGCCAAGATCGTCTCGGGGAAAAACTGTTTTTT. This encodes CASSQDRLGEKLFF.

The gene calls are TRBV28 and TRBJ2-2; possibly TRBD2 for D (6 bases). The CDR3 has 16 residues. Germline lookup yields CDR1 MDHEN and CDR2 SYDVKM. The CDR3 DNA reads as TGTGCTACTATGTCCCCCGGGGGAACGAACACCGGGGAGCTGTTTTTT. Translation gives CATMSPGGTNTGELFF.

The CDR3 sequence is CASSVALNTGELFF. For the CDR3, the DNA is TGTGCCAGCAGCGTAGCCCTGAACACCGGGGAGCTGTTTTTT. This chain connects TRBV6-5 to TRBJ2-2; D is unresolved. This CDR3 has 14 amino acids. V lost 6 bases and J 1 base, leaving 9 bases between the germline ends. The germline gives CDR1 MNHEY, CDR2 SVGAGI.

The chain combines TRBV18 with TRBJ2-7, with 7 bases aligning to TRBD1. Germline-derived CDR1 and CDR2 are KGHSH and LQKENI. Trimming took 3 bases from V and 3 from J; bases not matched to a gene: 5. CDR3 length equals 14 residues. In nucleotides, the CDR3 is TGTGCCAGCTCACCTTTCCAGGGGGACTACGAGCAGTACTTC. Translated: CASSPFQGDYEQYF.

The chain combines TRBV6-6 with TRBJ2-4; possible D gene TRBD1, 6 bases. CDR3 length: 14 residues. V was clipped by 2 bases and J by 8 bases, with 13 bases between them. The germline gives CDR1 MNHNY, CDR2 SVGAGI (reference sequence). Here the CDR3 reads CASSYGGRGDIQYF. The CDR3 region has the DNA TGTGCCAGCAGTTACGGTGGCAGGGGTGACATTCAGTACTTC.

The chain couples TRBV6-5 to TRBJ1-3; no definite D call. V was shortened by 0 bases and J by 0 bases, with 6 bases between the two germline ends. Germline loops: CDR1 MNHEY, CDR2 SVGAGI. The CDR3 consists of 15 residues. The CDR3: CASSYSPNSGNTIYF. DNA for the CDR3: TGTGCCAGCAGTTACTCTCCAAACTCTGGAAACACCATATATTTT.

The chain has TRBV25-1 and TRBJ1-4; D is unclear. The CDR3 is made up of 14 amino acids. V lost 1 base to trimming and J lost 8 bases, with 11 bases between them. Germline assignment: CDR1 MGHDK and CDR2 SYGVNS. DNA for the CDR3: TGTGCCAGCAGTGAATCGCCGGTTCGGGAAAAACTGTTTTTT. Protein product: CASSESPVREKLFF.

This clone was picked up one time. This rearrangement joins TRBV6-5 to TRBJ1-5, with 8 bases fitting TRBD1. V gave up 6 bases and J gave up 6 bases; unmatched junction bases: 10. The CDR3 has 15 residues. Per germline, CDR1 MNHEY and CDR2 SVGAGI. The CDR3 sequence is CASSVAPGGSQPQHF. For the CDR3, the DNA is TGTGCCAGCAGCGTGGCCCCAGGGGGCTCTCAGCCCCAGCATTTT.

This clone appeared once. V is TRBV6-5 and J is TRBJ2-1, with 10 bases aligning to TRBD2. This CDR3 contains 15 residues. With V trimmed by 7 bases and J by 6 bases, 9 bases remained unmatched. The V gene's germline CDR1 is MNHEY and CDR2 SVGAGI. CDR3 DNA: TGTGCCAGCACTTCCCCGGGACTAGCGCTCAATGAGCAGTTCTTC. It yields the protein CASTSPGLALNEQFF.

This clone has only a few counts. V gene TRBV5-6 combines with J gene TRBJ2-1, with 11 bases matching TRBD2. The CDR3 is made up of 14 amino acids. CDR1 and CDR2 from the germline V gene are SGHDT and YYEEEE. V shed 7 bases, J shed 4 bases, and the junction held 4 bases outside the gene matches. The CDR3 reads CASGRTSGYNEQFF. CDR3 sequence (DNA): TGTGCCAGCGGACGGACTAGCGGGTACAATGAGCAGTTCTTC.

As concerns this clone: Other DNA sequences from this sample encode an identical CDR3 as well. J is TRBJ1-2 and V is TRBV5-6; TRBD1 might be the D (5 bases). Per the germline V gene, CDR1 is SGHDT and CDR2 is YYEEEE. Trimming shortened V by 4 bases and J by 4 bases, and 11 bases separated the two germline ends. The CDR3 is 13 residues long. The CDR3 sequence: CASSLDSAYGYTF. The CDR3 region has the DNA TGTGCCAGCAGCCTCGACAGCGCCTATGGCTACACCTTC.

The chain couples TRBV11-2 to TRBJ2-1; TRBD2 aligns across 15 bases. Germline CDR1 reads SGHAT; CDR2 reads FQNNGV. V shed 4 bases, J shed 0 bases, and the junction held 4 bases outside the gene matches. The length of the CDR3 is 18 residues. This CDR3 is CASSSGTSGGSSYNEQFF. The CDR3 nucleotides read TGTGCCAGCAGCTCCGGGACTAGCGGGGGGAGCTCCTACAATGAGCAGTTCTTC.

This clone has a single count. This chain connects TRBV15 to TRBJ2-7, with a weak D call TRBD2 (7 bases). The CDR3 runs 15 residues. CDR1 LNHNV and CDR2 YYDKDF come from the germline V gene (reference sequence). Trimming left V 1 base short and J 4 bases short, with 14 bases between. CDR3 nucleotide sequence: TGTGCCACCAGCAGAGGCGCGGGGGCGTTATACGAGCAGTACTTC. The encoded protein is CATSRGAGALYEQYF.

As for this clone: This specimen includes other DNA sequences encoding the same CDR3. This chain links TRBV5-1 with TRBJ2-3; 9 nucleotides line up with TRBD2. Per the germline V gene, CDR1 is SGHRS and CDR2 is YFSETQ. V was pared by 0 bases and J by 1 base, with 0 bases of the junction left unmatched. This CDR3 contains 15 residues. For the CDR3, the DNA is TGCGCCAGCAGCTTGGGACTAGCGGGCACAGATACGCAGTATTTT. Translated: CASSLGLAGTDTQYF.

This clone appeared a single time. J is TRBJ2-3 and V is TRBV9; tentative D call: TRBD1 (6 bases). Per germline, CDR1 SGDLS and CDR2 YYNGEE. Trimming pared 3 bases from V and 1 base from J, leaving 18 bases between. The CDR3 covers 17 residues. The CDR3 DNA sequence: TGTGCCAGCAGCGCCCCTGAGTGGGGGCACCGCACAGATACGCAGTATTTT. It yields the protein CASSAPEWGHRTDTQYF.

The chain uses TRBV28 and TRBJ1-2; the D gene is possibly TRBD1 (5 bases). With 6 bases removed from V and 6 bases from J, the gap between germline ends came to 14 bases. Germline V gene data show CDR1 as MDHEN and CDR2 as SYDVKM. This CDR3 has 13 amino acids. CDR3 loop: CASRTPLDNGYTF. CDR3 coding DNA: TGTGCCAGCAGGACCCCCCTGGACAATGGCTACACCTTC.

This clone was picked up a small number of times. The V call is TRBV6-1, the J call TRBJ2-5; maybe TRBD1 (6 bases). V was pared by 6 bases and J by 0 bases, with 14 bases between. This CDR3 has 15 residues. CDR1 and CDR2 from the germline V gene are MNHNS and SASEGT. The DNA for the CDR3 is TGTGCCAGCAGCCCGACAGGAACTGACCAAGAGACCCAGTACTTC. It encodes CASSPTGTDQETQYF.

The V gene is TRBV2, the J gene TRBJ1-6, with a weak D call TRBD1 (5 bases). This CDR3 spans 14 amino acids. Germline V gene data show CDR1 as SNHLY and CDR2 as FYNNEI. Between the trimmed V and J ends, which lost 8 bases and 7 bases, there was a span of 15 bases. The CDR3 here is CASHQGLLNSPLHF. The DNA for the CDR3 is TGTGCCAGCCACCAGGGTTTACTCAATTCACCCCTCCACTTT.

V is TRBV5-1 and J is TRBJ2-2; D not certain. CDR1 and CDR2 from the germline V gene are SGHRS and YFSETQ. V was cut by 4 bases and J by 3 bases, with 10 bases left in between. The CDR3 has 14 residues. CDR3 in DNA: TGCGCCAGCAGCCTCGGAGAGTACACCGGGGAGCTGTTTTTT. Its translation is CASSLGEYTGELFF.

The chain joins TRBV10-2 to TRBJ2-6, with 7 bases aligning to TRBD1. V gave up 3 bases and J gave up 2 bases; unmatched junction bases: 7. The CDR3 spans 17 residues. Per germline, CDR1 WSHSY and CDR2 SAAADI. In DNA form, the CDR3 reads TGCGCCAGCAGTGATCCGACAGGGTCTCCTGGGGCCAACGTCCTGACTTTC. Protein product: CASSDPTGSPGANVLTF.

The DNA for the CDR3 is TGTGCCAGCAGCTTAGGACACCTACAGCCCCAGCATTTT. Protein product: CASSLGHLQPQHF. The genes are TRBV11-3 and TRBJ1-5; D not resolved. The CDR3 is made up of 13 amino acids. Trimming pared 1 base from V and 7 bases from J, leaving 8 bases between. Germline values: CDR1 SGHNT, CDR2 YENEEA. Looking up the rest from reference TRBV11-3 and TRBJ1-5 gives the full variable domain: EAGVVQSPRYKIIEKKQPVAFWCNPISGHNTLYWYLQNLGQGPELLIRYENEEAVDDSQLPKDRFSAERLKGVDSTLKIQPAELGDSAVYLCASSLGHLQPQHFGDGTRLSIL.